The 18 T cell receptor beta chains presented below share a single source sample, sequenced in a study of control samples from healthy donors and cancer patients. Generated by immunoSEQ multiplex PCR, the TCRdb table keeps only in-frame clones and is missing some. This sample has under 300,000 clones, with 82% found just once. The sequenced material came from PBMCs. The receptors were sampled from a woman aged 60-70 years with lung cancer.

The gene calls are TRBV7-8 and TRBJ2-7, with a tentative D call TRBD1 (6 bases). This CDR3 has 12 amino acids. V shed 4 bases and J shed 3 bases, with 7 bases lying between them. Germline-derived CDR1 and CDR2 are SGHVS and FQNEAQ. The CDR3 protein is CASSWDNYEQYF. CDR3 sequence (DNA): TGTGCCAGCAGCTGGGACAACTACGAGCAGTACTTC.

The chain employs TRBV5-1 and TRBJ2-2, with 9 bases fitting TRBD2. Germline CDR1 is SGHRS and CDR2 is YFSETQ. V shed 4 bases and J 7 bases; nucleotides not matched to a gene: 2. The length of the CDR3 is 13 residues. The DNA for the CDR3 is TGCGCCAGCAGCGTGACTAGCGGCGGGGAGCTGTTTTTT. This encodes CASSVTSGGELFF.

This clone was counted a single time. J is TRBJ2-5 and V is TRBV9, with 9 bases aligning to TRBD2. Per germline, CDR1 SGDLS and CDR2 YYNGEE. The CDR3 spans 15 residues. Trimming took 4 bases from V and 3 from J; bases not matched to a gene: 7. For the CDR3, the DNA is TGTGCCAGCAGCCTTAGCGGGGGAGGGAAAGAGACCCAGTACTTC. This encodes CASSLSGGGKETQYF.

The chain has TRBV30 and TRBJ2-2; D ambiguous. CDR1 and CDR2 from the germline V gene are GTSNPN and SVGIG (reference sequence). This CDR3 is built from 12 residues. Between the trimmed V and J ends, which lost 3 bases and 7 bases, there was a span of 9 bases. CDR3 in amino acids: CAWRRSVGELFF. The CDR3 region has the DNA TGTGCCTGGAGGCGAAGCGTCGGGGAGCTGTTTTTT.

This clone was seen a handful of times. This rearrangement joins TRBV7-3 to TRBJ2-2; TRBD1 aligns across 10 bases. Germline CDR1 is SGHTA and CDR2 is FQGTGA. The V gene end was trimmed by 5 bases and the J gene end by 6 bases; junction bases not matched to a gene: 6. This CDR3 is 15 amino acids long. In DNA, the CDR3 is TGTGCCAGCAGCCTCCGGACAGGGGGGTCCGGGGAGCTGTTTTTT. It is translated as CASSLRTGGSGELFF.

The chain recombines TRBV4-1 with TRBJ2-3; D is unresolved. Looked up from germline, CDR1 is MGHRA and CDR2 is YSYEKL. The CDR3 is made up of 17 amino acids. The V end lost 4 bases, the J end lost 0 bases, and 17 bases lay between the germline ends. The CDR3 sequence: CASSLSGPRISTDTQYF. DNA of the CDR3: TGCGCCAGCAGCCTTTCCGGACCCAGGATTAGCACAGATACGCAGTATTTT.

This chain links TRBV27 with TRBJ1-5; weak D call: TRBD1 (5 bases). Germline loops: CDR1 MNHEY, CDR2 SMNVEV (reference sequence). The CDR3 is made up of 15 amino acids. The V end was cut by 6 bases, the J end by 4 bases, with 16 bases between. The CDR3 bases are TGTGCCAGCAGCTTGATGGGTTACAGGAATCAGCCCCAGCATTTT. Translated: CASSLMGYRNQPQHF.

This chain uses TRBV9 with TRBJ2-1, with D tentatively TRBD1 or TRBD2 (5 bases each). Deletions cut 0 bases from V and 6 bases from J, with 10 bases between. This CDR3 contains 14 residues. CDR1 SGDLS and CDR2 YYNGEE come from the germline V gene. CDR3 bases: TGTGCCAGCAGCGTAGTCGGGGCTAGCAATGAGCAGTTCTTC. This sequence encodes CASSVVGASNEQFF.

A note on this clone: Other DNA variants within this sample encode the same CDR3. The chain employs TRBV5-4 and TRBJ2-1; weak D call: TRBD1 (5 bases). V was cut by 0 bases and J by 0 bases, with 7 bases left in between. The CDR3 runs to 15 residues. Germline loops: CDR1 SGHNT, CDR2 YYREEE (reference sequence). Written as DNA, the CDR3 is TGTGCCAGCAGCTTGGACAGGAGCTCCTACAATGAGCAGTTCTTC. Its protein is CASSLDRSSYNEQFF.

The count of this clone is one. The V call is TRBV5-1, the J call TRBJ2-3; possible D gene TRBD2, 6 bases. The V gene's germline CDR1 is SGHRS and CDR2 YFSETQ. The CDR3 is made up of 12 amino acids. Trimming stripped 6 bases from V and 3 bases from J, with 8 bases between. CDR3 in amino acids: CASTGRTDTQYF. The CDR3 DNA reads TGCGCCAGCACGGGGAGGACAGATACGCAGTATTTT.

Written as DNA, the CDR3 is TGTGCCAGCAGTTTATTACTGGGGGGCGCTGAGACCCAGTACTTC. This encodes CASSLLLGGAETQYF. This chain links TRBV28 with TRBJ2-5; TRBD1 or TRBD2 may be the D gene (6 bases each). The CDR3 consists of 15 residues. Deletions cut 1 base from V and 5 bases from J, with 14 bases between. Germline loops: CDR1 MDHEN, CDR2 SYDVKM.

This chain joins TRBV29-1 and TRBJ1-1; D gene uncertain. Per the germline V gene, CDR1 is SQVTM and CDR2 is ANQGSEA. This CDR3 comprises 9 residues. V was clipped by 4 bases and J by 5 bases, with 2 bases between them. CDR3: CSVGTEAFF. CDR3 in DNA: TGCAGCGTTGGGACTGAAGCTTTCTTT.

This chain links TRBV28 with TRBJ1-5; tentatively, D is TRBD1 (6 bases). This CDR3 has 13 amino acids. Deletions cut 11 bases from V and 6 bases from J, with 17 bases between. Germline lookup yields CDR1 MDHEN and CDR2 SYDVKM. The CDR3 DNA reads TGTGCCGCGCGGGGGGGCAGACGTCAGCCCCAGCATTTT. Its translation: CAARGGRRQPQHF.

The chain is built from TRBV21-1 and TRBJ1-4. TRBV21-1 constitutes a pseudogene. This CDR3 has 13 residues. The CDR3 DNA sequence: TGTGCCAGCAGCAAGATCCGGGGAGAAAAACTGTTTTTT. Its translation is CASSKIRGEKLFF.

This chain connects TRBV10-3 to TRBJ2-5; 11 nucleotides line up with TRBD2. The germline V gene has CDR1 ENHRY and CDR2 SYGVKD. This CDR3 contains 15 residues. J lost 5 bases, V lost 3 bases, and 5 bases had no gene match. CDR3 coding DNA: TGTGCCATCAGTGATGGACTAGCGGGTGTTGAGACCCAGTACTTC. It translates to CAISDGLAGVETQYF.

The V call is TRBV5-6, the J call TRBJ1-2; TRBD1 aligns across 9 bases. V shed 5 bases and J 2 bases; nucleotides not matched to a gene: 4. CDR1 and CDR2 (germline): SGHDT, YYEEEE. The CDR3 sequence is 14 residues long. CDR3 in DNA: TGTGCCAGCAGATCCGGGACAGGGAACTATGGCTACACCTTC. This encodes CASRSGTGNYGYTF.

The chain is built from TRBV3-1 (or the pseudogene TRBV3-2) and TRBJ2-3; 13 bases map to TRBD2. The V and J ends lost 4 bases and 3 bases, in that order; junction bases with no gene match: 7. The CDR3 runs to 17 residues. Germline loops: CDR1 LGHDT, CDR2 YNNKEL (reference sequence). The CDR3 DNA follows: TGTGCCAGCAGCCGTGGACTAGCGGGAGTCGTTACAGATACGCAGTATTTT. This codes for CASSRGLAGVVTDTQYF.

The rearrangement joins TRBV28 to TRBJ2-1; perhaps D is TRBD1 or TRBD2 (7 bases each). CDR3 length: 14 residues. Per germline, CDR1 MDHEN and CDR2 SYDVKM. V was trimmed by 6 bases and J by 15 bases, leaving 24 bases between them. The CDR3 bases are TGTGCCAGCAGCTCAGGGGGGCTAGCGGATCGTGGGTTCTTC. Amino acids: CASSSGGLADRGFF.